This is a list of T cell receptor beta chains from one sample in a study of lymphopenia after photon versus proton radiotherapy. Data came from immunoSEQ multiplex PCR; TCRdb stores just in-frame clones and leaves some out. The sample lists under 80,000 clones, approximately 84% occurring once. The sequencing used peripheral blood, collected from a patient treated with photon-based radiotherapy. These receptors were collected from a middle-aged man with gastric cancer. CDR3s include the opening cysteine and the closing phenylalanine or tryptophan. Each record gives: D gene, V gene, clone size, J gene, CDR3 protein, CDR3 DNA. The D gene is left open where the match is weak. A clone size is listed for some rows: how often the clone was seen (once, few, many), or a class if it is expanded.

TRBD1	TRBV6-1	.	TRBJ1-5	CASSGAGGYQPQHF	TGTGCCAGCAGTGGTGCAGGGGGATATCAGCCCCAGCATTTT
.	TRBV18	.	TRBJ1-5	CASSPATVSNQPQHF	TGTGCCAGCTCACCAGCGACAGTTAGCAATCAGCCCCAGCATTTT
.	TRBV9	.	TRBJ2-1	CASSPRPRGKGETIIYEQFF	TGTGCCAGCAGCCCTAGGCCAAGGGGGAAGGGAGAAACAATAATCTATGAGCAGTTCTTC
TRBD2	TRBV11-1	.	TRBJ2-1	CASSPGLAGGPFYNEQFF	TGTGCCAGCAGCCCCGGACTAGCGGGGGGGCCCTTCTACAATGAGCAGTTCTTC
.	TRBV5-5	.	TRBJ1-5	CASSLRGSNQPQHF	TGTGCCAGCAGCTTGCGGGGTAGCAATCAGCCCCAGCATTTT
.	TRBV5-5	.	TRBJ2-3	CASSLAADTQYF	TGTGCCAGCAGCTTGGCGGCAGATACGCAGTATTTT
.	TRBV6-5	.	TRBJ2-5	CASSSRHLQETQYF	TGTGCCAGCAGTTCCAGACATCTCCAAGAGACCCAGTACTTC
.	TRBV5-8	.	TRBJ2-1	CASSLEAGARDNEQFF	TGTGCCAGCAGCTTGGAGGCAGGGGCCCGCGACAATGAGCAGTTCTTC
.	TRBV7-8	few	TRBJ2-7	CASSSRLGAYF	TGTGCCAGCAGCTCACGACTGGGAGCGTACTTC
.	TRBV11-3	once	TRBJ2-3	CASSRGGTSQDTQYF	TGTGCCAGCAGCCGAGGGGGGACATCACAGGATACGCAGTATTTT
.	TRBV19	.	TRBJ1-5	CASSMADRNQPQHF	TGTGCCAGTAGTATGGCAGACCGAAATCAGCCCCAGCATTTT
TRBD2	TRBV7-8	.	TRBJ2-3	CASQPSGDTDTQYF	TGTGCCAGCCAGCCTAGCGGGGACACAGATACGCAGTATTTT
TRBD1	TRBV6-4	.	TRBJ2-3	CASSGGQGRDTQYF	TGTGCCAGCAGTGGGGGACAGGGCAGAGATACGCAGTATTTT
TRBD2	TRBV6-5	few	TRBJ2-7	CASRRGEEQYF	TGTGCCAGCCGGCGGGGGGAGGAGCAGTACTTC
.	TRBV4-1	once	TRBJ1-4	CASSQDFVKLFF	TGCGCCAGCAGCCAAGATTTTGTAAAACTGTTTTTT
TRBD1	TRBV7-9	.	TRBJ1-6	CASSLSQGASNSPLHF	TGTGCCAGCAGCTTATCGCAGGGGGCTAGTAATTCACCCCTCCACTTT
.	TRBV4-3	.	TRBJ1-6	CASSQENSGNSPLHF	TGCGCCAGCAGCCAAGAAAACTCCGGGAATTCACCCCTCCACTTT
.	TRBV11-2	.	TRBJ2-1	CASSLGNEQFF	TGTGCCAGCAGCTTAGGTAATGAGCAGTTCTTC
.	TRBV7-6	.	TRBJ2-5	CASTLSRSWETQYF	TGTGCCAGCACCCTATCCCGGTCTTGGGAGACCCAGTACTTC
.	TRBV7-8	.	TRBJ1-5	CASSPGPPGQPQHF	TGTGCCAGCAGCCCGGGACCGCCGGGTCAGCCCCAGCATTTT
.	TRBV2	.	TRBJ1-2	CASSGVNYGYTF	TGTGCCAGCAGTGGGGTAAACTATGGCTACACCTTC
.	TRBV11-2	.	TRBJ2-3	CASSPRGPTTDTQYF	TGTGCCAGCAGCCCCCGGGGACCGACGACAGATACGCAGTATTTT
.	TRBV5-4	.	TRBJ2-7	CASSLGSGQGGYEQYF	TGTGCCAGCAGCTTGGGGTCAGGGCAGGGCGGCTACGAGCAGTACTTC
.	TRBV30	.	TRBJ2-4	CASAGQRGAKNIQYF	TGTGCCTCCGCTGGACAGCGGGGTGCCAAAAACATTCAGTACTTC
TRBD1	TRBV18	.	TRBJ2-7	CASSVTGTAISYEQYF	TGTGCCAGCTCAGTAACCGGGACAGCCATCTCCTACGAGCAGTACTTC
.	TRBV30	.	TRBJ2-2	CAWRAGLSGELFF	TGTGCCTGGAGAGCTGGACTTTCCGGGGAGCTGTTTTTT
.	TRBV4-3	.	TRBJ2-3	CASSQSDWGSFSDTQYF	TGCGCCAGCAGCCAGTCTGACTGGGGTTCCTTTTCAGATACGCAGTATTTT
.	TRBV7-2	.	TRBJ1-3	CASSPSGYRSGNTIYF	TGTGCCAGCAGCCCCTCAGGGTATCGGTCTGGAAACACCATATATTTT
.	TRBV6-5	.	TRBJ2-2	CASRQTGSGELFF	TGTGCCAGCAGGCAGACAGGAAGCGGGGAGCTGTTTTTT
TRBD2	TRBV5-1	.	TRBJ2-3	CASSLEGLAGGTDTQYF	TGCGCCAGCAGCTTGGAAGGACTAGCGGGGGGCACAGATACGCAGTATTTT
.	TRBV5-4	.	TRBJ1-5	CASSLVGPGPFNQPQHF	TGTGCCAGCAGCTTGGTAGGGCCCGGGCCCTTTAATCAGCCCCAGCATTTT
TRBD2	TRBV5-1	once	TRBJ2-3	CASSRKRGTGVADTQYF	TGCGCCAGCAGCCGAAAGCGGGGGACCGGAGTTGCAGATACGCAGTATTTT
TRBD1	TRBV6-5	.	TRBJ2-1	CASSYGQGATYNEQFF	TGTGCCAGCAGTTACGGCCAGGGGGCGACCTACAATGAGCAGTTCTTC
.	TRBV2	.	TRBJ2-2	CASSEVTVGTGELFF	TGTGCCAGCAGTGAAGTGACAGTGGGCACCGGGGAGCTGTTTTTT
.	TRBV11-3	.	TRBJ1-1	CASSLPQVIVNTEAFF	TGTGCCAGCAGCTTACCTCAGGTGATAGTGAACACTGAAGCTTTCTTT
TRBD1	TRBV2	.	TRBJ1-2	CASSPRGRYGYTF	TGTGCCAGCAGCCCGAGGGGGCGCTATGGCTACACCTTC
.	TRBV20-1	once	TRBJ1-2	CSATDWPFYTF	TGCAGTGCTACCGACTGGCCCTTCTACACCTTC
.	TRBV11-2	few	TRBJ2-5	CASSSFGLGGTQYF	TGTGCCAGCAGCTCTTTCGGACTGGGGGGGACCCAGTACTTC
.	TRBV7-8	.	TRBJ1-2	CASSLGGQDYGYTF	TGTGCCAGCAGCTTAGGGGGGCAGGACTATGGCTACACCTTC
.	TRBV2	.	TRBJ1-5	CASSSRRSNQPQHF	TGTGCCAGCAGTTCTCGACGGAGCAATCAGCCCCAGCATTTT
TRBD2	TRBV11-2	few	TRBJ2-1	CASSPGLAGTYNEQFF	TGTGCCAGCAGCCCGGGACTAGCGGGGACCTACAATGAGCAGTTCTTC
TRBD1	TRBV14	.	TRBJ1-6	CASSLGGVGSPLHF	TGTGCCAGCAGCCTAGGGGGCGTCGGGTCACCCCTCCACTTT
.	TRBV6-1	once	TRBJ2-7	CASSGSGPYEQYF	TGTGCCAGCAGCGGTTCGGGTCCCTACGAGCAGTACTTC
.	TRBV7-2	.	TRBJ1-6	CASSSKAYNSPLHF	TGTGCCAGCAGCTCAAAGGCCTATAATTCACCCCTCCACTTT
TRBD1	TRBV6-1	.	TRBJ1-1	CASRRTGGIEAFF	TGTGCCAGCAGGAGGACAGGGGGGATTGAAGCTTTCTTT